Ten or more counts support the clone carrying this TCR beta chain. A COVID-19 case had been met by exposed participants during the 2 weeks before study entry. The data derive from a study of blood T cell repertoires in COVID-19. Turning to the study itself: T cells, B-cell-depleted T cells, or PBMCs provided the cDNA or gDNA that served as material.

Clones were read by immunoSEQ multiplex PCR, and TCRdb kept only the in-frame ones, dropping some. The table has some 190,000 clones, nearly 80% seen once. Trimming took 7 bases from V and 4 from J, leaving 19 bases between them. CDR3 length equals 14 residues. Germline V CDR1 and CDR2: SQVTM, ANQGSEA. Sequencing used PBMCs or T cells enriched from blood (not recorded which). This chain joins TRBV29-1 and TRBJ1-1; a weak D match, TRBD1 (6 bases). The origin of this receptor is a man in his 60s who had been exposed to COVID-19. The CDR3 sequence is CSGRGPHDGTEAFF. The CDR3 nucleotides read TGCAGCGGGCGGGGGCCCCATGATGGCACTGAAGCTTTCTTT. The entire variable domain, with the rest obtained from reference TRBV29-1 and TRBJ1-1, is as follows: SAVISQKPSRDICQRGTSLTIQCQVDSQVTMMFWYRQQPGQSLTLIATANQGSEATYESGFVIDKFPISRPNLTFSTLTVSNMSPEDSSIYLCSGRGPHDGTEAFFGQGTRLTVV.